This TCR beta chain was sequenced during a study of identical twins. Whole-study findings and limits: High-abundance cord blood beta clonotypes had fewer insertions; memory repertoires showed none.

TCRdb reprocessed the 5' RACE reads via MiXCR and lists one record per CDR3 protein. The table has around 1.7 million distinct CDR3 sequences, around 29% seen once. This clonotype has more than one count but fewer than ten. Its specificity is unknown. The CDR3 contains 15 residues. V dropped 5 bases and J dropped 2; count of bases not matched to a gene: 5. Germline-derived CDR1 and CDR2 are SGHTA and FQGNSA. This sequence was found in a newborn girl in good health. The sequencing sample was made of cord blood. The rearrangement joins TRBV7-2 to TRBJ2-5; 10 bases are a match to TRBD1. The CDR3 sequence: CASSLTGGMQETQYF. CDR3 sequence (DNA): TGTGCCAGCAGCCTGACAGGGGGCATGCAAGAGACCCAGTACTTC.